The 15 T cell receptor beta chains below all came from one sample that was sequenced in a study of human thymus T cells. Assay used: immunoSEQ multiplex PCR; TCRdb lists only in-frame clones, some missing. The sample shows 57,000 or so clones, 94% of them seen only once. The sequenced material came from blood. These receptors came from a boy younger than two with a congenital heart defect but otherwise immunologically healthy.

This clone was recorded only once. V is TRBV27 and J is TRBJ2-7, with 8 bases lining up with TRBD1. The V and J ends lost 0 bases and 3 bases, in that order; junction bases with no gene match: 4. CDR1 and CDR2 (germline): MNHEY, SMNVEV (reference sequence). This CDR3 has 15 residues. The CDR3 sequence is CASSLSGQGHYEQYF. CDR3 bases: TGTGCCAGCAGTTTATCAGGACAGGGCCACTACGAGCAGTACTTC.

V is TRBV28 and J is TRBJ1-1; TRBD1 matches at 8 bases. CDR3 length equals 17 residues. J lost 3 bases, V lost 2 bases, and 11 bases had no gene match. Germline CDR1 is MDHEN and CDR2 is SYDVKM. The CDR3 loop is CASSLPGQGSTYTEAFF. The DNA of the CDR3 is TGTGCCAGCAGTTTACCCGGACAGGGTTCAACTTACACTGAAGCTTTCTTT.

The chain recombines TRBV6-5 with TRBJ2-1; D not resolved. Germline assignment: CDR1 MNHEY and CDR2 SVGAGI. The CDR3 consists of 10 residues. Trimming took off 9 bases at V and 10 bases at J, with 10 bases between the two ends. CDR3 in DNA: TGTGCCAGTTTCCTATCAGAGCAGTTCTTC. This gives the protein CASFLSEQFF.

CDR3: CASSLVSGIGLETQYF. Here the CDR3 DNA reads TGTGCCAGCAGCTTAGTATCCGGGATAGGATTAGAGACCCAGTACTTC. The chain has TRBV7-2 and TRBJ2-5; maybe TRBD2 (5 bases). Trimming shortened V by 1 base and J by 4 bases, and 16 bases separated the two germline ends. Looked up from germline, CDR1 is SGHTA and CDR2 is FQGNSA. The CDR3 sequence is 16 residues long.

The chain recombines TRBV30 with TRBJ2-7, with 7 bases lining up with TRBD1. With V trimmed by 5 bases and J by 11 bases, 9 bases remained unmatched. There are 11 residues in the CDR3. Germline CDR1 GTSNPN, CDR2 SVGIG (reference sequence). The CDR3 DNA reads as TGTGCCTGGGTTGGGGAACAGGGGAAGTACTTC. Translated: CAWVGEQGKYF.

CDR3 coding DNA: TGTGCCAGCAGCTCCCTTGGTCCTCAAGAGACCCAGTACTTC. Its translation: CASSSLGPQETQYF. This rearrangement joins TRBV7-2 to TRBJ2-5; the D is unclear. The ends were cut back, 4 bases at V and 2 bases at J, with 11 bases in the middle. Germline loops: CDR1 SGHTA, CDR2 FQGNSA. CDR3 size: 14 residues.

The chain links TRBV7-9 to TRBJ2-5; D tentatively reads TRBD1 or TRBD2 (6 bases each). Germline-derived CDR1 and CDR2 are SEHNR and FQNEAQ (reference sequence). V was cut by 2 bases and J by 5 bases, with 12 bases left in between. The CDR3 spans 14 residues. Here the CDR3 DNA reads TGTGCCAGCAGCTTATACGGGGGCGGGGAGACCCAGTACTTC. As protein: CASSLYGGGETQYF.

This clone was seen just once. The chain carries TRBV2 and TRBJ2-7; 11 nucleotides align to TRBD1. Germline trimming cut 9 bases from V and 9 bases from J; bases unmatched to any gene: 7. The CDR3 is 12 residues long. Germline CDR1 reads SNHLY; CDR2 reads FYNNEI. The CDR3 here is CASEDRGRRQYF. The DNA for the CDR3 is TGTGCCAGTGAGGACAGGGGGCGGCGGCAGTACTTC.

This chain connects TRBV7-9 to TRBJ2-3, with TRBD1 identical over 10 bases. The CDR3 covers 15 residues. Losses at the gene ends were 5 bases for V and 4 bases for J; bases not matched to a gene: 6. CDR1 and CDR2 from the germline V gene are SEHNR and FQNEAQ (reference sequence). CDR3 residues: CASSISGTGADTQYF. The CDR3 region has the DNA TGTGCCAGCAGCATCTCCGGGACAGGGGCAGATACGCAGTATTTT.

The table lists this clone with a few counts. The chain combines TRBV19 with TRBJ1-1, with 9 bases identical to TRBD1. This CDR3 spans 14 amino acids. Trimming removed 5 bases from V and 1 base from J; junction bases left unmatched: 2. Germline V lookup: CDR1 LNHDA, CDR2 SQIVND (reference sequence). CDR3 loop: CASSWGQGNTEAFF. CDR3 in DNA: TGTGCCAGTAGTTGGGGACAGGGGAACACTGAAGCTTTCTTT.

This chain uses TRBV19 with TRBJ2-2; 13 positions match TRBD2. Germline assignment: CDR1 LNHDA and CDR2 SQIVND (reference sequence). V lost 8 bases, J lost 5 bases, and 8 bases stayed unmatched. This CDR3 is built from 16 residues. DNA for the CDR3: TGTGCCAGTTCCTGGACTAGCGGGGGTATGACCGGGGAGCTGTTTTTT. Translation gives CASSWTSGGMTGELFF.

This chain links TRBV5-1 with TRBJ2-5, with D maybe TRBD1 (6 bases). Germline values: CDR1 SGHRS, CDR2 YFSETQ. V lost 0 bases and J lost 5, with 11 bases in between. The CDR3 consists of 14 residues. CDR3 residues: CASSLAGARETQYF. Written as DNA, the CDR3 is TGCGCCAGCAGCTTGGCAGGGGCCCGTGAGACCCAGTACTTC.

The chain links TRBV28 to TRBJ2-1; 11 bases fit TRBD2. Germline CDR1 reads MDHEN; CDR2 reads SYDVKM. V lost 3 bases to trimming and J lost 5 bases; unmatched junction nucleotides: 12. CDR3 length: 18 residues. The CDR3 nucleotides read TGTGCCAGCAGTTTCCCCCTCGATACTAGCGGGAGCCACAATGAGCAGTTCTTC. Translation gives CASSFPLDTSGSHNEQFF.

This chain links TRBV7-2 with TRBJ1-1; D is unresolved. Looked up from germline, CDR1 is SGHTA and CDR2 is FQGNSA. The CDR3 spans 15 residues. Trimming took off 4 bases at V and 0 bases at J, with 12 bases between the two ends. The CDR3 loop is CASSSYPALNTEAFF. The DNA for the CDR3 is TGTGCCAGCAGCTCGTATCCAGCCTTGAACACTGAAGCTTTCTTT.

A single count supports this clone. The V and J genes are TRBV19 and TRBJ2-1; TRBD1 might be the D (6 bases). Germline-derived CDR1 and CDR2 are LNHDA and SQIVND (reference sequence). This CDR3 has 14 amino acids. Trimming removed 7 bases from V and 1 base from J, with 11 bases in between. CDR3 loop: CASNTQGSYNEQFF. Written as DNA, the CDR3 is TGTGCCAGTAACACTCAGGGGTCCTACAATGAGCAGTTCTTC.